What follows describes a single T cell receptor (beta chain). This record belongs to a study of blood T cell repertoires in COVID-19. About the study: COVID-19 samples collected from the United States, Italy and Spain covered acute and convalescent phases.

Each exposed participant met a COVID-19 case in the 2 weeks preceding study entry. Per the original methods: Reference gene primer amplification yielded estimated nucleated cell counts. Assay: immunoSEQ multiplex PCR; the TCRdb copy retains only in-frame clones and omits some. The DNA was the basis for D and trimming; V, J and clone size are from that table. Of under 450,000 clones listed, 91% are singletons. This clonotype originated in a woman aged 40 to 50 who had been exposed to COVID-19. Sequencing was done on a sample of PBMCs or T cells enriched from blood (not recorded which).

The CDR3 coding sequence is TGTGCCAGCAGCTCCGGGACAGGGGTTAGAGATGGCTACACCTTC. This gives the protein CASSSGTGVRDGYTF. The chain employs TRBV7-8 and TRBJ1-2; TRBD1 matches 10 bases. CDR1 and CDR2 from the germline V gene are SGHVS and FQNEAQ. The CDR3 is 15 amino acids. Losses at the gene ends were 4 bases for V and 6 bases for J; bases not matched to a gene: 8.